This T cell receptor beta chain is drawn from a study of blood T cell repertoires in COVID-19. Study at large: The study drew acute and convalescent COVID-19 samples from the United States, Italy and Spain.

Participants in the exposed group had met a COVID-19 case in the 2 weeks before joining the study. Produced via immunoSEQ multiplex PCR; TCRdb's table is partial and in-frame only. The sample includes approximately 310,000 clones, around 85% of them seen just once. V lost 5 bases to trimming and J lost 5 bases; unmatched junction nucleotides: 8. The germline V gene encodes CDR1 SEHNR and CDR2 FQNEAQ (reference sequence). The CDR3 contains 16 residues. This TCR came from a woman in her twenties or thirties who had been exposed to COVID-19. The chain recombines TRBV7-9 with TRBJ2-1; the match to TRBD1 covers 11 bases. The sequenced sample consisted of PBMCs or T cells enriched from blood (not recorded which). The CDR3 nucleotides are TGTGCCAGCAGCCAAAGGACAGGGGGCATGGACAATGAGCAGTTCTTC. Amino acid sequence: CASSQRTGGMDNEQFF.